Sequencing of this T cell receptor beta chain was carried out in a study of cytomegalovirus exposure and HLA in healthy donors. Overall study context: An earlier analysis identified 100 million to 130 million unique TCR beta sequences in about 180 million T cells. General study points: Presence/absence analyses assumed roughly uniform sequencing depth across donors. In an earlier analysis, productive rearrangement rates for most beta V segments clustered near 87% or 30%.

PCR primers comprised 60 Vbeta and 13 Jbeta primers. Per the study methods: The count from a later analysis was about 80 million unique TCR beta chains, some 11 million of them shared. Libraries were prepared by immunoSEQ multiplex PCR; TCRdb keeps only in-frame clonotypes and omits some of them. The V and J calls and clone size are taken from that table; D and trimming were inferred from the DNA. The sample totals some 80,000 clones; its top ten clones hold roughly 15%. After removal of 3 bases from V and 4 bases from J, the junction contained 8 bases not matched to a gene. The germline CDR1 and CDR2 sequences are GTSNPN and SVGIG (reference sequence). This CDR3 is 15 amino acids long. As to this clone: What it binds is not known.

The specimen was PBMCs. The chain uses TRBV30 and TRBJ1-3; 8 bases are shared with TRBD1. The receptor comes from a man aged 50-60 years in good health and CMV-seropositive. CDR3: CAWSGTGTGGNTIYF. CDR3 in DNA: TGTGCCTGGAGCGGAACCGGGACAGGAGGAAACACCATATATTTT.